Presented here are 18 T cell receptor beta chains from one specimen sequenced in a study of OX40 agonist ivuxolimab in advanced cancers. Libraries were constructed by the immunoSEQ multiplex PCR assay. TCRdb re-hosts the immuneACCESS table, in-frame sequences only. Its copies lack some clones; in the studies checked, an unresolved V gene accounts for under half of them, and the cause for the rest is not known. This sample lists 80,000 to 100,000 clones; around 90% were detected once. The top ten hold under 0.8% of the sample. Sequencing was performed on CD4+ or CD8+ T cells sorted from blood, taken in a trial of the OX40 agonist ivuxolimab. The receptor set was obtained from an adult with an advanced solid tumor such as melanoma, head and neck, liver or kidney cancer.

The chain has TRBV7-2 and TRBJ1-2; TRBD1 agrees at 7 bases. Germline V lookup: CDR1 SGHTA, CDR2 FQGNSA. The CDR3 spans 13 residues. J gave up 2 bases and V 4 bases, and 1 base lay outside the gene matches. CDR3 in DNA: TGTGCCAGCAGCTCGGGACAGAACTATGGCTACACCTTC. Translation: CASSSGQNYGYTF.

The chain recombines TRBV28 with TRBJ2-1, with 9 nucleotides matching TRBD2. The CDR3 has 16 residues. CDR1 MDHEN and CDR2 SYDVKM come from the germline V gene. The J segment lost 4 bases and the V segment lost 5 bases, leaving 9 bases of the junction unmatched. The CDR3 protein is CASSGLLAGSYNEQFF. The DNA of the CDR3 is TGTGCCAGCAGTGGCCTCCTAGCGGGGAGTTACAATGAGCAGTTCTTC.

The genes are TRBV18 and TRBJ2-2; D may be TRBD2 (5 bases). The V end lost 2 bases, the J end lost 7 bases, and 14 bases lay between the germline ends. Germline V gene sequence: CDR1 KGHSH, CDR2 LQKENI. The CDR3 is 15 residues long. CDR3 amino acids: CASSPIKRVDGELFF. The CDR3 DNA follows: TGTGCCAGCTCACCAATAAAGAGGGTTGACGGGGAGCTGTTTTTT.

This chain joins TRBV2 and TRBJ1-5; no firm D call. This CDR3 has 14 residues. Deletions cut 5 bases from V and 1 base from J, with 9 bases between. Germline V gene lookup returns CDR1 SNHLY and CDR2 FYNNEI. The CDR3 coding sequence is TGTGCCAGCAGTATAAGCGGGAGCAATCAGCCCCAGCATTTT. Residues: CASSISGSNQPQHF. The full variable domain, with the rest looked up from reference TRBV2 and TRBJ1-5, is EPEVTQTPSHQVTQMGQEVILRCVPISNHLYFYWYRQILGQKVEFLVSFYNNEISEKSEIFDDQFSVERPDGSNFTLKIRSTKLEDSAMYFCASSISGSNQPQHFGDGTRLSIL.

The rearrangement joins TRBV6-5 to TRBJ2-7; weak D call: TRBD1 (6 bases). V lost 7 bases, J lost 6 bases, and 19 bases lay in between. Germline V gives CDR1 MNHEY, CDR2 SVGAGI. The CDR3 totals 14 residues. Written as DNA, the CDR3 is TGTGCCAGCAATTCCCGGGACATTAGAGGCGAGCAGTACTTC. It encodes CASNSRDIRGEQYF.

The V call is TRBV15, the J call TRBJ2-3; D remains ambiguous. In germline, CDR1 is LNHNV, CDR2 YYDKDF (reference sequence). The V end lost 0 bases, the J end lost 5 bases, and 9 bases lay between the germline ends. This CDR3 comprises 14 residues. This chain's CDR3 is CATSRDGVKDTQYF. The CDR3 DNA reads as TGTGCCACCAGCAGAGATGGCGTGAAAGATACGCAGTATTTT.

V is TRBV5-4 and J is TRBJ2-7, with TRBD1 identical over 8 bases. Looked up from germline, CDR1 is SGHNT and CDR2 is YYREEE (reference sequence). The CDR3 runs 14 residues. Unmatched junction bases numbered 7, after V lost 1 base and J lost 7 bases. The CDR3 DNA reads as TGTGCCAGCAGCTTGAGGCAGGGGGCAGGTGAGCAGTACTTC. The encoded protein is CASSLRQGAGEQYF.

This sequence joins TRBV2 and TRBJ2-7; a possible D gene is TRBD2 (6 bases). Germline assignment: CDR1 SNHLY and CDR2 FYNNEI. The CDR3 consists of 14 residues. With 3 bases removed from V and 7 bases from J, the gap between germline ends came to 16 bases. In DNA, the CDR3 is TGTGCCAGCAGTGAGCGGACTGATGGGGGGGAGCAGTACTTC. Protein: CASSERTDGGEQYF.

For the CDR3, the DNA is TGTGCCAGCTCACCACCAACCGGGACAGGGGACCGACGGGGTGGCCAGTACTTC. Its protein product is CASSPPTGTGDRRGGQYF. The chain uses TRBV18 and TRBJ2-5; 10 nucleotides match TRBD1. Trimming removed 0 bases from V and 10 bases from J; junction bases left unmatched: 17. The V gene's germline CDR1 is KGHSH and CDR2 LQKENI. The CDR3 length is 18 residues.

This chain links TRBV7-9 with TRBJ2-3; the D is unclear. The V end lost 5 bases, the J end lost 6 bases, and 6 bases lay between the germline ends. The germline CDR1 and CDR2 sequences are SEHNR and FQNEAQ (reference sequence). This CDR3 has 11 residues. CDR3: CASSLYDTQYF. Here the CDR3 DNA reads TGTGCCAGCAGCCTCTACGATACGCAGTATTTT.

CDR3 loop: CASSSFSETQYF. CDR3 DNA sequence: TGTGCCAGCAGCTCCTTCTCTGAGACCCAGTACTTC. The V gene is TRBV7-2, the J gene TRBJ2-5; unclear D gene. V lost 4 bases and J lost 5, with 8 bases in between. The CDR3 is made up of 12 amino acids. Germline V gene lookup returns CDR1 SGHTA and CDR2 FQGNSA.

The chain recombines TRBV5-4 with TRBJ1-1, with a possible D match to TRBD1 (6 bases). The CDR3 sequence is 14 residues long. V lost 3 bases and J lost 3, with 12 bases in between. The germline V gene has CDR1 SGHNT and CDR2 YYREEE (reference sequence). CDR3 in DNA: TGTGCCAGCAGCTATCAGGGGTGGGACACTGAAGCTTTCTTT. Encoded protein: CASSYQGWDTEAFF.

The CDR3 loop is CASSAGAGVGGYTF. CDR3 DNA sequence: TGTGCCAGCAGCGCCGGGGCGGGGGTTGGTGGCTACACCTTC. This chain joins TRBV7-2 and TRBJ1-2, with D maybe TRBD1 (5 bases). From germline, CDR1 is SGHTA and CDR2 FQGNSA. This CDR3 region has 14 residues. V was clipped by 5 bases and J by 7 bases, with 17 bases between them. Full variable domain (remainder filled in from reference TRBV7-2 and TRBJ1-2): GAGVSQSPSNKVTEKGKDVELRCDPISGHTALYWYRQSLGQGLEFLIYFQGNSAPDKSGLPSDRFSAERTGGSVSTLTIQRTQQEDSAVYLCASSAGAGVGGYTFGSGTRLTVV.

V is TRBV30 and J is TRBJ1-4; 8 nucleotides agree with TRBD1. With 4 bases clipped from V and 5 bases from J, the junction kept 6 bases outside the gene matches. The CDR3 is 14 residues long. The germline CDR1 and CDR2 sequences are GTSNPN and SVGIG (reference sequence). The DNA for the CDR3 is TGTGCCTGGAACCGGGACAGGTCGAATGAAAAACTGTTTTTT. Amino acids: CAWNRDRSNEKLFF.

This rearrangement joins TRBV18 to TRBJ2-3, with 14 nucleotides matching TRBD2. The CDR3 spans 16 residues. V shed 3 bases and J 1 base; nucleotides not matched to a gene: 0. Per germline, CDR1 KGHSH and CDR2 LQKENI. CDR3 sequence: CASSPGLAGGTDTQYF. The CDR3 DNA reads TGTGCCAGCTCACCGGGACTAGCGGGGGGCACAGATACGCAGTATTTT. The variable domain in full, completed from reference TRBV18 and TRBJ2-3, reads NAGVMQNPRHLVRRRGQEARLRCSPMKGHSHVYWYRQLPEEGLKFMVYLQKENIIDESGMPKERFSAEFPKEGPSILRIQQVVRGDSAAYFCASSPGLAGGTDTQYFGPGTRLTVL.

The CDR3 nucleotides read TGCAGCGTTAACGGACTAGGGGCCTACGAGCAGTACTTC. Its translation: CSVNGLGAYEQYF. The chain couples TRBV29-1 to TRBJ2-7, with 7 bases matching TRBD2. Germline-derived CDR1 and CDR2 are SQVTM and ANQGSEA. The length of the CDR3 is 13 residues. The V segment lost 5 bases and the J segment 2 bases; nucleotides outside the gene matches: 6.

The rearrangement joins TRBV19 to TRBJ1-6; maybe TRBD1 (5 bases). CDR3 size: 14 residues. Trimming cost V 8 bases and J 8 bases, with 16 bases left between them. Germline-derived CDR1 and CDR2 are LNHDA and SQIVND (reference sequence). CDR3 residues: CASWGGQGHSPLHF. The CDR3 DNA reads TGTGCCAGTTGGGGAGGGCAGGGACATTCACCCCTCCACTTT.

The chain couples TRBV7-2 to TRBJ2-5, with 9 bases lining up with TRBD2. J lost 5 bases, V lost 6 bases, and 4 bases had no gene match. Germline CDR1 is SGHTA and CDR2 is FQGNSA. The CDR3 is 13 amino acids. The CDR3 DNA sequence: TGTGCCAGCAGAATAGCGGGGGCCGAGACCCAGTACTTC. The encoded protein is CASRIAGAETQYF.